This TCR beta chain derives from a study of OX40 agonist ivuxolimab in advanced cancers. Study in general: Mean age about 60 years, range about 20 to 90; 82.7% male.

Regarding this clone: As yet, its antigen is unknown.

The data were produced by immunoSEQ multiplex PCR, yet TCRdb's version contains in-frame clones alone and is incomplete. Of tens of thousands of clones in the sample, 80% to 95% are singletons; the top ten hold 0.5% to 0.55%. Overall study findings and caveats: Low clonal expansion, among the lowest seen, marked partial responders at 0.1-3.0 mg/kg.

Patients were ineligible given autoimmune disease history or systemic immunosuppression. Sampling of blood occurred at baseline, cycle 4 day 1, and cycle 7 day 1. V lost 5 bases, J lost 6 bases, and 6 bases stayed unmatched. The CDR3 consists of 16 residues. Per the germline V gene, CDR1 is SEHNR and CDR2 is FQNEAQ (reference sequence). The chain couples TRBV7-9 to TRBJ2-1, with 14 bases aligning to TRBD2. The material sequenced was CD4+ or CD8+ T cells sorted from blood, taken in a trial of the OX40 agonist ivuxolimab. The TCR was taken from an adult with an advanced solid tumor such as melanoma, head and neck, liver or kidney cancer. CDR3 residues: CASSEPGLAGVNEQFF. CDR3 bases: TGTGCCAGCAGCGAACCGGGACTAGCGGGAGTCAATGAGCAGTTCTTC.